The clone carrying this TCR beta chain was seen repeatedly, ten times or more. It was RNA transcripts that yielded the amplified TCR beta CDR3 regions. HTBI primers were employed in a first-round RT-PCR of the TCR CDR3. MiXCR was run by TCRdb on the multiplex PCR reads, yielding one entry per CDR3 protein. The repertoire includes under 450,000 distinct CDR3 sequences, approximately 15% of them detected once, and roughly 7.4% sits in the top ten. V dropped 4 bases and J dropped 0 bases, with 17 bases sitting between them. Germline CDR1 SGHNT, CDR2 YYREEE (reference sequence). There are 16 residues in the CDR3. Each patient was aged 18 to 65 and had newly diagnosed hyperthyroidism of under 2 months' duration. This entry belongs to a study of T cells in Graves' hyperthyroidism and ophthalmopathy.

Sequenced sample: blood. The origin of this receptor is a woman aged 18-29 years with Graves' hyperthyroidism. The genes are TRBV5-4 and TRBJ2-7; D may match TRBD1 or TRBD2 (7 bases each). CDR3 nucleotides: TGTGCCAGCAGCCCCAGGGGGGGCGGTAGCTCCTACGAGCAGTACTTC. Its protein product is CASSPRGGGSSYEQYF.